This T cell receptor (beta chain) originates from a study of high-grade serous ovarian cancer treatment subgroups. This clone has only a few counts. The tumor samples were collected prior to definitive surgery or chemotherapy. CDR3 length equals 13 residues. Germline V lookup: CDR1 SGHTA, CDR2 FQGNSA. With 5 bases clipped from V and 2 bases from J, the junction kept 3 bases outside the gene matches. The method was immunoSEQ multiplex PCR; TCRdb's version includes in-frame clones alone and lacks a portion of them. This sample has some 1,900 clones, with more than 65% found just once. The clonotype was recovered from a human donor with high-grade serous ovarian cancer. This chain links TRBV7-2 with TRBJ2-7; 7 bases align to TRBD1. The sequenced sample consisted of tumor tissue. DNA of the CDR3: TGTGCCAGCAGCGACAGGGTACCCTACGAGCAGTACTTC. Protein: CASSDRVPYEQYF.